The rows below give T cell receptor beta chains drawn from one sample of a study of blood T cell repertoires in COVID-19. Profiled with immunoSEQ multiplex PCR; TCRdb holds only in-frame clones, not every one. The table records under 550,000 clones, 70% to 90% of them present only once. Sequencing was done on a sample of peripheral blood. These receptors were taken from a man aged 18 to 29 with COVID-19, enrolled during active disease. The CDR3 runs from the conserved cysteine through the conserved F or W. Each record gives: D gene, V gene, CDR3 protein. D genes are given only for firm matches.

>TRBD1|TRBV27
CASSFRDSPYEQYF
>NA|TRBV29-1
CSVEYRSGKTEAFF
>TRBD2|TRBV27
CASSSYGTRRNEQFF
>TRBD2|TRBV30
CAWSSDLAGTDTQYF
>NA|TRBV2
CASKRVYEQYF
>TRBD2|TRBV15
CATSSGGRGYEQYF
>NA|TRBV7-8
CASSLVGGRLDYEQYF
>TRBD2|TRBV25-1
CASSGGGGTGELFF
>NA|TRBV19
CASSADSYDGETQYF
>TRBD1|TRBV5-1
CASSLGTGVNQPQHF
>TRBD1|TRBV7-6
CASSVRDRGDEQYF
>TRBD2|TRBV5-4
CASAETGLAGVYEQYF
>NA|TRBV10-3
CAISESRSLNFTDTQYF
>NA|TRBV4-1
CASSQDLAYGYTF
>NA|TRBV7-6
CASSLGAVHNEKLFF
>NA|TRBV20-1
CSARGQEAAFF
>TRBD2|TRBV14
CASSQFGLAGLGQFF
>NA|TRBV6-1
CASSERRGNTEAFF
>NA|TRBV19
CASRQGGGFTEAFF
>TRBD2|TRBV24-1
CATSSGGAGAGGELFF
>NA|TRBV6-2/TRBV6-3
CASSSLYEQYF
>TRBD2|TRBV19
CASRSSPTSGGSGEQFF
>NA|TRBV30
CAWSRQDNSPLHF
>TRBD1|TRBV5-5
CASSGDRADTQYF
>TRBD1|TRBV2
CASTLRGQGRDTQYF
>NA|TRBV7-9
CASSRTGNTGELFF
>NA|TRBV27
CASMDITDTQYF
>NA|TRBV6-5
CASSLSDSGANVLTF
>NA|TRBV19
CASQGPGLANYGYTF
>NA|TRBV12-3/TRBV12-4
CASSSYYEQYF
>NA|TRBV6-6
CASSYSLGGRTEAFF
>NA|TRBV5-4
CASSLAGAQETQYF
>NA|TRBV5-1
CASSLVSGTGELFF
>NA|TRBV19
CASNLDSGTQPQHF
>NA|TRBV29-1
CSVNSQRYEQYF
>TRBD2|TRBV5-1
CASSLGGTSVYEQYF
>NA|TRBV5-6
CASSLASTDTQYF
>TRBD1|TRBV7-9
CASSPGQNYEQYF
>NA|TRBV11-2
CASSLAGLAKNIQYF
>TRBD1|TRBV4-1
CASSQARGTGEQYF
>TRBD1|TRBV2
CASKRDSSYEQYF
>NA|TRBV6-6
CASSPQLRGVDTQYF
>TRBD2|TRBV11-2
CASSFAGADTQYF